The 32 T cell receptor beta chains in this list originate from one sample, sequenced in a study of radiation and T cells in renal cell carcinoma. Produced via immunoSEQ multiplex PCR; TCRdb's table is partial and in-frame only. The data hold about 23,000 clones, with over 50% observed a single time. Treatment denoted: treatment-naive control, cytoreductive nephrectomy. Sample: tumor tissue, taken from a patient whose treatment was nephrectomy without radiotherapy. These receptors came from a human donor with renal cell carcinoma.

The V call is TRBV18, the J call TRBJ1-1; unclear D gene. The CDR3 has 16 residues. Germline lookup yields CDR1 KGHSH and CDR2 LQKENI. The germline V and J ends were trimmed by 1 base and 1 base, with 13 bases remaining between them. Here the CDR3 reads CASSPQLPSGNTEAFF. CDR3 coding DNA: TGTGCCAGCTCACCACAACTCCCCTCCGGGAACACTGAAGCTTTCTTT.

The CDR3 nucleotides read TGTGCCAGCAGCCCCGGTTGGACAGCGGGGTTCCAAGAGACCCAGTACTTC. This sequence encodes CASSPGWTAGFQETQYF. J is TRBJ2-5 and V is TRBV14; TRBD2 might be the D (7 bases). The V end was cut by 4 bases, the J end by 1 base, with 19 bases between. The CDR3 has 17 residues. CDR1 is SGHDN and CDR2 is FVKESK in the germline V gene.

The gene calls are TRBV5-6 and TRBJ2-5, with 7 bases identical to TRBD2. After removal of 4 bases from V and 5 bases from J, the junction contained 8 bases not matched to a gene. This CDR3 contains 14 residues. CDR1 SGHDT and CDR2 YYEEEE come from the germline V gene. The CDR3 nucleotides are TGTGCCAGCAGCACAGTGGGGGGGATGGAGACCCAGTACTTC. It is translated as CASSTVGGMETQYF.

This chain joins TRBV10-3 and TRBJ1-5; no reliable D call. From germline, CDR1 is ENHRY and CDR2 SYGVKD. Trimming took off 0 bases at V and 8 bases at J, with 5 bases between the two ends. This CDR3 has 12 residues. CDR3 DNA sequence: TGTGCCATCAGTGAGTCCGGGAAGCCCCAGCATTTT. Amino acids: CAISESGKPQHF.

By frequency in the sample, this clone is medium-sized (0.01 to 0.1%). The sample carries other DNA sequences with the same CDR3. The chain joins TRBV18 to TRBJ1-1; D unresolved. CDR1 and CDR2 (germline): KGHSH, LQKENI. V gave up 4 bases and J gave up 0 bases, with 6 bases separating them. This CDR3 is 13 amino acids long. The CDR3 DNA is TGTGCCAGCTCACGCGGTCTGAACACTGAAGCTTTCTTT. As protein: CASSRGLNTEAFF.

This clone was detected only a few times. CDR3 protein: CASSTIGQGASPLHF. Here the CDR3 DNA reads TGTGCCAGTAGTACCATAGGACAGGGGGCTTCACCCCTCCACTTT. The chain combines TRBV19 with TRBJ1-6, with 11 bases aligning to TRBD1. Germline loops: CDR1 LNHDA, CDR2 SQIVND (reference sequence). The V segment lost 4 bases and the J segment 9 bases; nucleotides outside the gene matches: 5. The CDR3 runs to 15 residues.

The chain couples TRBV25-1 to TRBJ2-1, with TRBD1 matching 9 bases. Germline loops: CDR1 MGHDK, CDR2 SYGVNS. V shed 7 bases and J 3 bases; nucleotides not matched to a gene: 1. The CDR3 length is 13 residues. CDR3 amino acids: CASKDRGYNEQFF. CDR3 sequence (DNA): TGTGCCAGCAAGGACAGGGGCTACAATGAGCAGTTCTTC. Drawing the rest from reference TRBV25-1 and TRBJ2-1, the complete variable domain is EADIYQTPRYLVIGTGKKITLECSQTMGHDKMYWYQQDPGMELHLIHYSYGVNSTEKGDLSSESTVSRIRTEHFPLTLESARPSHTSQYLCASKDRGYNEQFFGPGTRLTVL.

Here the CDR3 reads CASSLRESSYNEQFF. The CDR3 nucleotides read TGTGCCAGCAGCTTAAGGGAGAGCTCCTACAATGAGCAGTTCTTC. The genes are TRBV7-9 and TRBJ2-1, with D maybe TRBD2 (5 bases). From germline, CDR1 is SEHNR and CDR2 FQNEAQ (reference sequence). V gave up 2 bases and J gave up 0 bases, with 8 bases separating them. The CDR3 contains 15 residues.

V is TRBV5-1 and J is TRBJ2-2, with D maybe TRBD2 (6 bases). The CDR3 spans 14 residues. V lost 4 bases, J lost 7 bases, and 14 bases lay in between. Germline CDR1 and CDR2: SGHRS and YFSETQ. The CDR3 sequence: CASSPIRGNGELFF. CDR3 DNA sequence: TGCGCCAGCAGCCCCATCCGGGGGAACGGGGAGCTGTTTTTT.

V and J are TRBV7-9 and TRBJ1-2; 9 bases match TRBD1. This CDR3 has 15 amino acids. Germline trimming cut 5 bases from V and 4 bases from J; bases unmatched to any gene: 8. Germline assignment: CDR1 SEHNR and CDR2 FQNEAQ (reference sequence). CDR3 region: CASSGGTGSPYGYTF. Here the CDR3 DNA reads TGTGCCAGCAGCGGCGGGACAGGGTCCCCCTATGGCTACACCTTC. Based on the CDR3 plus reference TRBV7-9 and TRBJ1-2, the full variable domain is DTGVSQNPRHKITKRGQNVTFRCDPISEHNRLYWYRQTLGQGPEFLTYFQNEAQLEKSRLLSDRFSAERPKGSFSTLEIQRTEQGDSAMYLCASSGGTGSPYGYTFGSGTRLTVV.

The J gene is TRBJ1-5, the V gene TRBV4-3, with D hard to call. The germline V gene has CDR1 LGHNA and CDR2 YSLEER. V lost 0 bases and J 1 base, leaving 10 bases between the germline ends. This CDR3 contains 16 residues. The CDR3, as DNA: TGCGCCAGCAGCCAAGATACCAGTGGGAGCAATCAGCCCCAGCATTTT. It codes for CASSQDTSGSNQPQHF.

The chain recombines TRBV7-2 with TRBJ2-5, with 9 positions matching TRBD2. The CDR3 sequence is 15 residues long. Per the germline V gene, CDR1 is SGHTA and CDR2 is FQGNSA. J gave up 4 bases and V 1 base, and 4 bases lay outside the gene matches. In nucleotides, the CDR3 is TGTGCCAGCAGCTTAGTTAGCGGGGGAGGAGAGACCCAGTACTTC. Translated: CASSLVSGGGETQYF.

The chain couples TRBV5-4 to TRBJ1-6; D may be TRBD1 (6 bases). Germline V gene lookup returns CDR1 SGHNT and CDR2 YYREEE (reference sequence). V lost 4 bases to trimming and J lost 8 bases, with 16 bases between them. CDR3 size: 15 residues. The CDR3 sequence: CASSPQEQGYSPLHF. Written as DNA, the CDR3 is TGTGCCAGCAGCCCACAAGAACAGGGATATTCACCCCTCCACTTT.

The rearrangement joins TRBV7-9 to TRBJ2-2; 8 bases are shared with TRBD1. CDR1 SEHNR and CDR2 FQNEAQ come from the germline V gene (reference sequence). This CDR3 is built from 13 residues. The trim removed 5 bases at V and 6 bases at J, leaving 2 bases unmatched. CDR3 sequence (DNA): TGTGCCAGCAGCGCCAGGGGGCCCGGGGAGCTGTTTTTT. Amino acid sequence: CASSARGPGELFF. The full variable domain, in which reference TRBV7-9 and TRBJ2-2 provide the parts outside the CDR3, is DTGVSQNPRHKITKRGQNVTFRCDPISEHNRLYWYRQTLGQGPEFLTYFQNEAQLEKSRLLSDRFSAERPKGSFSTLEIQRTEQGDSAMYLCASSARGPGELFFGEGSRLTVL.

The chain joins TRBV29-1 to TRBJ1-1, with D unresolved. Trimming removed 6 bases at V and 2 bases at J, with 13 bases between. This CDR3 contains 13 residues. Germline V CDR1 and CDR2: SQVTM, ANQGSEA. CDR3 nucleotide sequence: TGCAGCGTCTCGTTCGGTGGTAACACTGAAGCTTTCTTT. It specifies CSVSFGGNTEAFF.

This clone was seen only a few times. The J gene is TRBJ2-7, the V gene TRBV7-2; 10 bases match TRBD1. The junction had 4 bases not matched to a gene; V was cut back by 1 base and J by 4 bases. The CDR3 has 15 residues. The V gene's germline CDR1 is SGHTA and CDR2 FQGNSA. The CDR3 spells CASSLVTGQGYEQYF. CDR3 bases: TGTGCCAGCAGCTTAGTTACGGGACAGGGGTACGAGCAGTACTTC.

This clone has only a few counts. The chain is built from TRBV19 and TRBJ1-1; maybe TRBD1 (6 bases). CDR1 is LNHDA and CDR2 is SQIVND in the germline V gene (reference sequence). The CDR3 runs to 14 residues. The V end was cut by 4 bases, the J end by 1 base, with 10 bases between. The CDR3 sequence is CASSTGVGNTEAFF. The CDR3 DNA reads TGTGCCAGTAGTACAGGGGTGGGGAACACTGAAGCTTTCTTT.

CDR3 amino acids: CASSWDSGGVSETQYF. CDR3 DNA: TGTGCCAGCAGCTGGGATAGCGGGGGAGTGTCAGAGACCCAGTACTTC. The rearrangement uses TRBV5-4 and TRBJ2-5, with TRBD2 matching over 9 bases. The CDR3 loop spans 16 amino acids. V was pared by 3 bases and J by 4 bases, with 10 bases of the junction left unmatched. Germline assignment: CDR1 SGHNT and CDR2 YYREEE (reference sequence).

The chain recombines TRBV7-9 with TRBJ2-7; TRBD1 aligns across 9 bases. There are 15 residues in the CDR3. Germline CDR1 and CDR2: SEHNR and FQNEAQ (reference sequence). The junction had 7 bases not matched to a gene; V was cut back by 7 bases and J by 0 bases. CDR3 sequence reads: CASNQQGASSYEQYF. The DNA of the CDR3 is TGTGCCAGCAACCAACAGGGGGCCAGCTCCTACGAGCAGTACTTC.

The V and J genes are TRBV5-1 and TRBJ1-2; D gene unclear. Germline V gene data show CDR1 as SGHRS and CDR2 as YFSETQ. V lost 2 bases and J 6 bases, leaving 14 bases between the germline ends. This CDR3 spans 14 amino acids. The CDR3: CASSLAGSRNGYTF. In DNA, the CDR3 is TGCGCCAGCAGCTTAGCGGGGAGTAGGAATGGCTACACCTTC.

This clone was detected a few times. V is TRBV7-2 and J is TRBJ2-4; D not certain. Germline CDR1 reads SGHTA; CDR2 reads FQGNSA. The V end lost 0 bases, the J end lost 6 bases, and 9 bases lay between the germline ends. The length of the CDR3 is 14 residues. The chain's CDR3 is CASSLAGMGNIQYF. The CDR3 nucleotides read TGTGCCAGCAGCTTAGCGGGGATGGGAAACATTCAGTACTTC.

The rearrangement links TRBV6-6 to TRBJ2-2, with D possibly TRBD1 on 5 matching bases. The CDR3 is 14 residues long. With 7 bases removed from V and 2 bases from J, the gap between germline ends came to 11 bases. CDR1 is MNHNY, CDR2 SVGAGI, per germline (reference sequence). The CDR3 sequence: CASKKRTNTGELFF. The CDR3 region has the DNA TGTGCCAGCAAAAAGAGGACAAACACCGGGGAGCTGTTTTTT.

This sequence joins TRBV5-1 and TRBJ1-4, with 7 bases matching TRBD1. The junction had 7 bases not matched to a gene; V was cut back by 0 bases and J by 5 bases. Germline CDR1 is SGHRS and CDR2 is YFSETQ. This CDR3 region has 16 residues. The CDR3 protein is CASSLARGQSNEKLFF. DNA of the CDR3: TGCGCCAGCAGCTTGGCCCGGGGACAGTCGAATGAAAAACTGTTTTTT.

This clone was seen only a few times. CDR3 region: CASSMGHSGELFF. CDR3 bases: TGTGCCAGCAGTATGGGACATTCCGGGGAGCTGTTTTTT. V gene TRBV28 combines with J gene TRBJ2-2; D may be TRBD1 (6 bases). CDR1 is MDHEN and CDR2 is SYDVKM in the germline V gene. The CDR3 has 13 residues. Deletions cut 5 bases from V and 6 bases from J, with 10 bases between.

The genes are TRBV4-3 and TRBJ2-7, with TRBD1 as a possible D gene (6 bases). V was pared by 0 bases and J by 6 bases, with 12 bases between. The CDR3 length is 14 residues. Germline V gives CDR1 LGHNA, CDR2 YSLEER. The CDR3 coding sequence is TGCGCCAGCAGCCAAGATAGGGGGTTAGGCGAGCAGTACTTC. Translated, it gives CASSQDRGLGEQYF.

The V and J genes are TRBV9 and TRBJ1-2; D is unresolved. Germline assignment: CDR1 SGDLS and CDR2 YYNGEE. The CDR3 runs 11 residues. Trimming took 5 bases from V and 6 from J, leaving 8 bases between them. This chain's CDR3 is CASSIVDGYTF. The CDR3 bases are TGTGCCAGCAGTATAGTTGATGGCTACACCTTC.

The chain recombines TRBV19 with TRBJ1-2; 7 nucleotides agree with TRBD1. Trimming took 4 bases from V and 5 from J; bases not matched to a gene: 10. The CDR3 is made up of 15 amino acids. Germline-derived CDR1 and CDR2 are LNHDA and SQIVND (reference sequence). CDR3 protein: CASSTSRTGAYGYTF. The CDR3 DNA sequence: TGTGCCAGTAGTACTTCCCGAACAGGGGCATATGGCTACACCTTC.

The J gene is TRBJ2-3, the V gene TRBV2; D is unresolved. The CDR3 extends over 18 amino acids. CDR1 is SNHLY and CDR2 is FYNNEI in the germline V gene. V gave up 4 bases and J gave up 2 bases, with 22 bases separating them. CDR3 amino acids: CASSGRSSRRPDTDTQYF. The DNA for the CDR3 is TGTGCCAGCAGTGGCAGGTCATCCCGAAGGCCGGACACAGATACGCAGTATTTT.

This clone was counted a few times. The CDR3 coding sequence is TGTGCCTGGACAGGGGTTTACACTGAAGCTTTCTTT. Protein sequence: CAWTGVYTEAFF. The chain recombines TRBV30 with TRBJ1-1; possible D gene TRBD1, 6 bases. V was clipped by 4 bases and J by 3 bases, with 9 bases between them. The CDR3 length is 12 residues. Germline V gene lookup returns CDR1 GTSNPN and CDR2 SVGIG (reference sequence). Using reference TRBV30 and TRBJ1-1 for the parts outside the CDR3, the full variable domain is SQTIHQWPATLVQPVGSPLSLECTVEGTSNPNLYWYRQAAGRGLQLLFYSVGIGQISSEVPQNLSASRPQDRQFILSSKKLLLSDSGFYLCAWTGVYTEAFFGQGTRLTVV.

The CDR3 here is CASSAGQGDSPLHF. The CDR3 region has the DNA TGTGCCAGTAGTGCGGGACAGGGGGATTCACCCCTCCACTTT. The chain employs TRBV19 and TRBJ1-6; 11 bases fit TRBD1. This CDR3 region has 14 residues. Looked up from germline, CDR1 is LNHDA and CDR2 is SQIVND (reference sequence). V dropped 5 bases and J dropped 8; count of bases not matched to a gene: 2.

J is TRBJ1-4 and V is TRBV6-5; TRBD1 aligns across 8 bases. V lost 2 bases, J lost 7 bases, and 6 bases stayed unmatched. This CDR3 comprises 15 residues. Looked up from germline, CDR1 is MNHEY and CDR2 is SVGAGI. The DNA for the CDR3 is TGTGCCAGCAGTTACACGGACAGGGTTGGTGAAAAACTGTTTTTT. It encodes CASSYTDRVGEKLFF.

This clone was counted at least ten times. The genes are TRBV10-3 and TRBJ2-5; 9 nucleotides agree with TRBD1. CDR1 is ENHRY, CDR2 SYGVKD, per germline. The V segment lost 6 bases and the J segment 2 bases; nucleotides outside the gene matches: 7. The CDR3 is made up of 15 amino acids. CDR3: CAISPGQGFQETQYF. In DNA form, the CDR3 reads TGTGCCATCAGCCCGGGACAGGGATTTCAAGAGACCCAGTACTTC.